The text below deals with one T cell receptor (beta chain). This record belongs to a study of blood T cell repertoires in COVID-19. Study background: T cells, B-cell-depleted T cells, or PBMCs supplied cDNA or gDNA.

Measured with immunoSEQ multiplex PCR; TCRdb has only the in-frame clones, and not every one. Here the sample spans about 220,000 clones, about nine tenths being singletons. Assignment of participants to cohorts was predicated upon participant-reported clinical history. The sequencing input was PBMCs or T cells enriched from blood (not recorded which). This TCR was recovered from a woman in her thirties or forties with acute COVID-19.

CDR3 residues: CAVGAKGGNYGYTF. In nucleotides, the CDR3 is TGTGCCGTGGGGGCAAAGGGCGGTAACTATGGCTACACCTTC. The chain employs TRBV19 and TRBJ1-2; D possibly corresponds to TRBD1 (6 bases). The CDR3 is made up of 14 amino acids. Deletions cut 11 bases from V and 1 base from J, with 17 bases between. Germline V gene lookup returns CDR1 LNHDA and CDR2 SQIVND (reference sequence). Using reference TRBV19 and TRBJ1-2 for the parts outside the CDR3, the full variable domain is DGGITQSPKYLFRKEGQNVTLSCEQNLNHDAMYWYRQDPGQGLRLIYYSQIVNDFQKGDIAEGYSVSREKKESFPLTVTSAQKNPTAFYLCAVGAKGGNYGYTFGSGTRLTVV.